A selection of T cell receptor beta chains follows, all from one sample in a study of blood T cell repertoires in COVID-19. This table comes from immunoSEQ multiplex PCR, and its TCRdb copy is limited to in-frame clones, with some not included. The sample has more than 100,000 clones; 84% are singletons. Sample: peripheral blood. Source of these receptors: a woman aged 25 to 39 who had recovered from COVID-19. Both conserved end residues are part of each CDR3. D genes are given only for firm matches. The listing skips clone size in some rows; elsewhere it reads once, few, many or a size class.

clone_size: .; d_call: .; v_call: TRBV18; j_call: TRBJ1-1; cdr3_aa: CASSPGKGARTEAFF; cdr3_nt: TGTGCCAGCTCACCTGGGAAAGGGGCTCGGACTGAAGCTTTCTTT
clone_size: .; d_call: .; v_call: TRBV2; j_call: TRBJ2-5; cdr3_aa: CASSEAQRQETQYF; cdr3_nt: TGTGCCAGCAGTGAAGCACAGCGGCAAGAGACCCAGTACTTC
clone_size: once; d_call: .; v_call: TRBV6-4; j_call: TRBJ2-2; cdr3_aa: CASSLHFPPSPGELFF; cdr3_nt: TGTGCCAGCAGCCTCCATTTCCCCCCTAGTCCCGGGGAGCTGTTTTTT
clone_size: .; d_call: .; v_call: TRBV6-1; j_call: TRBJ1-5; cdr3_aa: CASSETLTGPYQPQHF; cdr3_nt: TGTGCCAGCAGTGAGACGCTGACAGGACCATATCAGCCCCAGCATTTT
clone_size: .; d_call: .; v_call: TRBV7-9; j_call: TRBJ1-2; cdr3_aa: CASSQQLEGGYTF; cdr3_nt: TGTGCCAGCAGCCAACAGCTCGAGGGTGGCTACACCTTC
clone_size: .; d_call: .; v_call: TRBV9; j_call: TRBJ2-5; cdr3_aa: CASSASRQQETQYF; cdr3_nt: TGTGCCAGCAGCGCCTCCCGACAGCAAGAGACCCAGTACTTC
clone_size: .; d_call: .; v_call: TRBV5-1; j_call: TRBJ1-5; cdr3_aa: CASSLSLDQPQHF; cdr3_nt: TGCGCCAGCAGCTTGAGCCTGGATCAGCCCCAGCATTTT
clone_size: .; d_call: TRBD1; v_call: TRBV7-9; j_call: TRBJ1-4; cdr3_aa: CASSYRDRGGEKLFF; cdr3_nt: TGTGCCAGCAGCTACCGGGACAGGGGGGGAGAAAAACTGTTTTTT
clone_size: .; d_call: TRBD2; v_call: TRBV19; j_call: TRBJ2-7; cdr3_aa: CASSIGTSGSFHYEQYF; cdr3_nt: TGTGCCAGTAGTATTGGGACTAGCGGGAGTTTCCACTACGAGCAGTACTTC
clone_size: once; d_call: .; v_call: TRBV4-1; j_call: TRBJ2-1; cdr3_aa: CASSQVPGSSDEQFF; cdr3_nt: TGCGCCAGCAGCCAAGTTCCAGGGTCGTCCGATGAGCAGTTCTTC
clone_size: few; d_call: .; v_call: TRBV6-5; j_call: TRBJ2-5; cdr3_aa: CASSSGTTSTQYF; cdr3_nt: TGTGCCAGCAGTTCTGGAACTACCTCGACCCAGTACTTC
clone_size: many; d_call: .; v_call: TRBV19; j_call: TRBJ1-6; cdr3_aa: CASSNTGYTYNSPLHF; cdr3_nt: TGTGCCAGTAGTAATACAGGTTACACCTATAATTCACCCCTCCACTTT
clone_size: .; d_call: TRBD2; v_call: TRBV7-2; j_call: TRBJ2-5; cdr3_aa: CASSLVVVRGGRGTQYF; cdr3_nt: TGTGCCAGCAGCCTAGTGGTGGTGCGGGGGGGCCGTGGGACCCAGTACTTC
clone_size: .; d_call: .; v_call: TRBV7-6; j_call: TRBJ2-5; cdr3_aa: CASSSRVGDLETQYF; cdr3_nt: TGTGCCAGCAGCTCCCGGGTAGGGGATCTAGAGACCCAGTACTTC
clone_size: .; d_call: TRBD1; v_call: TRBV6-5; j_call: TRBJ2-2; cdr3_aa: CASSRPGQGAGELFF; cdr3_nt: TGTGCCAGCAGTCGGCCGGGACAGGGGGCCGGGGAGCTGTTTTTT
clone_size: .; d_call: .; v_call: TRBV30; j_call: TRBJ1-5; cdr3_aa: CAWSVLGRNQPQHF; cdr3_nt: TGTGCCTGGAGTGTACTAGGCAGAAATCAGCCCCAGCATTTT
clone_size: .; d_call: TRBD1; v_call: TRBV25-1; j_call: TRBJ1-1; cdr3_aa: CASSERGVGGGAFF; cdr3_nt: TGTGCCAGCAGTGAGCGGGGAGTAGGGGGCGGAGCTTTCTTT
clone_size: .; d_call: TRBD1; v_call: TRBV6-5; j_call: TRBJ2-7; cdr3_aa: CASSRQGAQYF; cdr3_nt: TGTGCCAGCTCGAGACAGGGGGCCCAGTACTTC
clone_size: few; d_call: TRBD2; v_call: TRBV18; j_call: TRBJ2-5; cdr3_aa: CASSPKRGTQETQYF; cdr3_nt: TGTGCCAGCTCACCTAAGCGGGGGACTCAAGAGACCCAGTACTTC
clone_size: .; d_call: .; v_call: TRBV10-3; j_call: TRBJ2-4; cdr3_aa: CAITRWLAKNIQYF; cdr3_nt: TGTGCCATCACTCGTTGGCTAGCCAAAAACATTCAGTACTTC
clone_size: .; d_call: TRBD2; v_call: TRBV4-2; j_call: TRBJ2-4; cdr3_aa: CASSSGLAGGPTDIQYF; cdr3_nt: TGTGCCAGCAGCTCGGGACTAGCGGGGGGTCCTACGGACATTCAGTACTTC
clone_size: .; d_call: .; v_call: TRBV29-1; j_call: TRBJ1-1; cdr3_aa: CSVEGTTSLAAFF; cdr3_nt: TGCAGCGTTGAAGGGACTACGTCCCTTGCGGCTTTCTTT
clone_size: .; d_call: TRBD1; v_call: TRBV3-1/TRBV3-2; j_call: TRBJ2-3; cdr3_aa: CASSYRGRPDTQYF; cdr3_nt: TGTGCCAGCAGTTACAGGGGGCGACCAGATACGCAGTATTTT
clone_size: .; d_call: TRBD1; v_call: TRBV3-1/TRBV3-2; j_call: TRBJ1-2; cdr3_aa: CASSHLPRTGGSYGYTF; cdr3_nt: TGTGCCAGCAGCCACCTCCCTCGGACAGGGGGTAGCTATGGCTACACCTTC